This T cell receptor beta chain was identified in a study of blood T cells in healthy people across ages. Together with a sample-barcoded 5' primer, a J-beta primer mix was included in a second PCR lasting roughly 6 to 12 cycles. TCRdb re-derived calls from the 5' RACE reads in MiXCR, one entry per CDR3 protein. The sample has some 1,800,000 distinct CDR3 sequences, around 40% seen once; the top ten hold about 21%. For this clonotype: Its antigen remains unidentified.

Trimming took 0 bases from V and 5 from J; bases not matched to a gene: 4. CDR1 and CDR2 from the germline V gene are MNHEY and SVGAGI. The CDR3 is 15 amino acids. Study results and limitations: Any conclusive comparison of naive versus antigen-experienced cells was prevented by using unsorted PBMCs.

Sequenced input: blood. J is TRBJ2-1 and V is TRBV6-5; 7 nucleotides match TRBD1. The sequence derives from a human donor in good health. The CDR3 loop is CASSYSGQSDNEQFF. The CDR3 DNA reads TGTGCCAGCAGTTACTCGGGACAGTCCGACAATGAGCAGTTCTTC.